These 23 T cell receptor beta chains originate from one sample sequenced in a study of metastatic and nonmetastatic thyroid tumors. TCRdb re-called the PCR reads through MiXCR. In the table there are 30,000 to 40,000 clones, approximately 19% of which are singletons. Patients underwent thyroid surgery, and none had received any treatment before it. The sample taken for sequencing was blood. These receptors were collected from a female donor with papillary thyroid cancer or a benign thyroid nodule (not recorded which). Some clones in this sample may be carry-over from other donors' samples.

The J gene is TRBJ2-1, the V gene TRBV12-5; D is uncertain. The CDR3 sequence is 13 residues long. CDR1 LGHNT and CDR2 FRNRAP come from the germline V gene. V shed 1 base and J shed 2 bases, with 3 bases lying between them. The CDR3 coding sequence is TGTGCTAGTGGTTTGGACACCTACAATGAGCAGTTCTTC. Its protein product is CASGLDTYNEQFF.

Many counts were recorded for this clone. The chain carries TRBV4-2 and TRBJ2-5; TRBD2 agrees at 9 bases. The J segment lost 4 bases and the V segment lost 0 bases, leaving 9 bases of the junction unmatched. Germline CDR1 reads LGHNA; CDR2 reads YNFKEQ. The CDR3 is 17 amino acids. CDR3 amino acids: CASSQDGVAGEGETQYF. The CDR3 DNA reads as TGTGCCAGCAGCCAAGATGGCGTAGCGGGGGAGGGAGAGACCCAGTACTTC.

This clone was recorded at least ten times. The rearrangement joins TRBV19 to TRBJ2-7; 9 bases match TRBD1. The V gene's germline CDR1 is LNHDA and CDR2 SQIVND (reference sequence). CDR3 length equals 15 residues. The V segment lost 9 bases and the J segment 0 bases; nucleotides outside the gene matches: 9. CDR3 sequence reads: CASKGQGRSSYEQYF. CDR3 DNA: TGTGCCAGCAAGGGACAGGGACGGAGCTCCTACGAGCAGTACTTC.

This clone came up a few times. This sequence may be a read error, since a much larger clone differs from it by one base. This sequence joins TRBV4-1 and TRBJ1-5; 8 nucleotides match TRBD1. There are 16 residues in the CDR3. Germline CDR1 and CDR2: MGHRA and YSYEKL. V dropped 1 base and J dropped 7; count of bases not matched to a gene: 9. The CDR3 protein is CASSQVGQGARQPQHF. DNA for the CDR3: TGCGCCAGCAGCCAAGTAGGGCAGGGGGCGAGGCAGCCCCAGCATTTT.

This clone was picked up many times. This chain uses TRBV11-3 with TRBJ2-7; D gene unclear. V lost 5 bases and J 5 bases, leaving 16 bases between the germline ends. The CDR3 has 14 residues. From germline, CDR1 is SGHNT and CDR2 YENEEA. This CDR3 is CASSPGALNNEQYF. In nucleotides, the CDR3 is TGTGCCAGCAGCCCCGGAGCCCTAAATAACGAGCAGTACTTC. The full variable domain, with the rest looked up from reference TRBV11-3 and TRBJ2-7, is EAGVVQSPRYKIIEKKQPVAFWCNPISGHNTLYWYLQNLGQGPELLIRYENEEAVDDSQLPKDRFSAERLKGVDSTLKIQPAELGDSAVYLCASSPGALNNEQYFGPGTRLTVT.

This clone showed up just a few times. J is TRBJ2-7 and V is TRBV12-3 or TRBV12-4; D gene unclear. The CDR3 totals 14 residues. The V end lost 7 bases, the J end lost 7 bases, and 20 bases lay between the germline ends. CDR3 nucleotides: TGTGCCAGCATCCGCCTAGAGGACCCCTGGGAGCAGTACTTC. It yields the protein CASIRLEDPWEQYF.

This clone was seen only once. The chain combines TRBV20-1 with TRBJ2-7; tentative D call: TRBD2 (6 bases). This CDR3 comprises 15 residues. Germline V gives CDR1 DFQATT, CDR2 SNEGSKA (reference sequence). Trimming took 6 bases from V and 3 from J, leaving 21 bases between them. CDR3 DNA sequence: TGCAGTGCCTCCCACTGGTGTAGCGGATACTACGAGCAGTACTTC. Translated: CSASHWCSGYYEQYF.

Remarks on this clone: The junction shows a germline mismatch at one end, possibly a read error. The same CDR3 can be traced to other DNA sequences in this sample. This chain links TRBV20-1 with TRBJ2-1, with a weak D call TRBD2 (6 bases). CDR1 is DFQATT, CDR2 SNEGSKA, per germline (reference sequence). This CDR3 has 15 amino acids. CDR3 protein: CSAGEAGTTYNEQFF. The CDR3 bases are TGCAGTGCTGGAGAAGCGGGCACGACCTACAATGAGCAGTTCTTC.

Only a few counts were recorded for this clone. This rearrangement joins TRBV6-6 to TRBJ1-4; D ambiguous. Per the germline V gene, CDR1 is MNHNY and CDR2 is SVGAGI (reference sequence). Between the trimmed V and J ends, which lost 2 bases and 0 bases, there was a span of 10 bases. The CDR3 length is 16 residues. As DNA, the CDR3 is TGTGCCAGCAGTTACACAGCCAGCACAACTAATGAAAAACTGTTTTTT. It yields the protein CASSYTASTTNEKLFF.

This clone appeared many times. This rearrangement joins TRBV30 to TRBJ2-2; tentatively, D is TRBD2 (6 bases). Germline V CDR1 and CDR2: GTSNPN, SVGIG (reference sequence). V shed 7 bases and J shed 5 bases, with 17 bases lying between them. CDR3 size: 14 residues. CDR3 in DNA: TGTGCCTCCACCCGGGACGGAGGGACCGGGGAGCTGTTTTTT. Its translation: CASTRDGGTGELFF. Full variable domain (remainder filled in from reference TRBV30 and TRBJ2-2): SQTIHQWPATLVQPVGSPLSLECTVEGTSNPNLYWYRQAAGRGLQLLFYSVGIGQISSEVPQNLSASRPQDRQFILSSKKLLLSDSGFYLCASTRDGGTGELFFGEGSRLTVL.

This clone was observed at least ten times. This rearrangement joins TRBV30 to TRBJ2-7, with D uncertain. V dropped 0 bases and J dropped 7 bases, with 7 bases sitting between them. CDR1 is GTSNPN and CDR2 is SVGIG in the germline V gene (reference sequence). The CDR3 has 11 residues. The CDR3 loop reads CAWSVQREQYF. CDR3 nucleotide sequence: TGTGCCTGGAGTGTACAGAGGGAGCAGTACTTC.

At least ten counts were recorded for this clone. Possible read error: a much larger clone is one base away. This chain joins TRBV6-2 or TRBV6-3 and TRBJ2-1; 12 nucleotides line up with TRBD2. V shed 4 bases, J shed 5 bases, and the junction held 9 bases outside the gene matches. This CDR3 comprises 17 residues. Germline V gene lookup returns CDR1 MNHEY and CDR2 SVGEGT. The CDR3 sequence: CASSSRLAGESHNEQFF. The CDR3 DNA follows: TGTGCCAGCAGTTCTCGACTAGCGGGAGAATCCCACAATGAGCAGTTCTTC.

This clone was seen at least ten times. The J gene is TRBJ2-1, the V gene TRBV19; D uncertain. Per the germline V gene, CDR1 is LNHDA and CDR2 is SQIVND (reference sequence). This CDR3 contains 16 residues. With 5 bases removed from V and 4 bases from J, the gap between germline ends came to 18 bases. The CDR3, as DNA: TGTGCCAGTAGTGAAATCGGAACCGGGCAATACAATGAGCAGTTCTTC. Amino acids: CASSEIGTGQYNEQFF.

The chain combines TRBV11-2 with TRBJ2-7, with D maybe TRBD2 (6 bases). V lost 1 base and J lost 1, with 14 bases in between. Germline CDR1 and CDR2: SGHAT and FQNNGV. The CDR3 totals 16 residues. CDR3 sequence: CASSLVWSSVSYEQYF. CDR3 nucleotide sequence: TGTGCCAGCAGCTTAGTATGGTCTAGCGTTTCCTACGAGCAGTACTTC.

The table lists this clone with many counts. J is TRBJ2-2 and V is TRBV9; 7 nucleotides line up with TRBD2. The CDR3 totals 15 residues. V lost 0 bases to trimming and J lost 6 bases; unmatched junction nucleotides: 5. Looked up from germline, CDR1 is SGDLS and CDR2 is YYNGEE. The CDR3 loop reads CASSVVAGAAGELFF. The CDR3 nucleotides read TGTGCCAGCAGCGTAGTCGCGGGAGCCGCCGGGGAGCTGTTTTTT. Full variable domain (remainder filled in from reference TRBV9 and TRBJ2-2): DSGVTQTPKHLITATGQRVTLRCSPRSGDLSVYWYQQSLDQGLQFLIQYYNGEERAKGNILERFSAQQFPDLHSELNLSSLELGDSALYFCASSVVAGAAGELFFGEGSRLTVL.

In its sample, this clone was seen many times. This chain connects TRBV4-3 to TRBJ1-6; no reliable D call. Germline V CDR1 and CDR2: LGHNA, YSLEER. Trimming removed 2 bases at V and 5 bases at J, with 4 bases between. The length of the CDR3 is 13 residues. In DNA, the CDR3 is TGCGCCAGCAGCCAATTTCATAATTCACCCCTCCACTTT. Its protein product is CASSQFHNSPLHF.

This chain connects TRBV20-1 to TRBJ2-7; a weak D match, TRBD2 (6 bases). CDR1 is DFQATT and CDR2 is SNEGSKA in the germline V gene (reference sequence). The CDR3 length is 16 residues. Trimming pared 2 bases from V and 3 bases from J, leaving 20 bases between. CDR3 in amino acids: CSARYSVSGERYEQYF. Here the CDR3 DNA reads TGCAGTGCTAGATACTCCGTATCGGGAGAACGCTACGAGCAGTACTTC.

V and J are TRBV6-1 and TRBJ2-3; 8 bases align to TRBD2. The V gene end was trimmed by 6 bases and the J gene end by 7 bases; junction bases not matched to a gene: 12. Germline V gives CDR1 MNHNS, CDR2 SASEGT. This CDR3 comprises 15 residues. For the CDR3, the DNA is TGTGCCAGCAGACAAGGCAGCGGGAGTGTGTATACGCAGTATTTT. Residues: CASRQGSGSVYTQYF.

In its sample, this clone was seen many times. V usage is TRBV5-1 and J usage is TRBJ2-5; D is unclear. V lost 0 bases, J lost 5 bases, and 2 bases lay in between. The CDR3 totals 11 residues. Per the germline V gene, CDR1 is SGHRS and CDR2 is YFSETQ. The CDR3 region is CASSLDETQYF. In DNA, the CDR3 is TGCGCCAGCAGCTTGGATGAGACCCAGTACTTC.

This clone was counted at least ten times. V and J are TRBV20-1 and TRBJ2-2, with 11 bases aligning to TRBD2. The CDR3 runs to 14 residues. Per the germline V gene, CDR1 is DFQATT and CDR2 is SNEGSKA (reference sequence). V lost 6 bases, J lost 4 bases, and 4 bases stayed unmatched. DNA for the CDR3: TGCAGTGCCGGGACTAGCGGCTCCACCGGGGAGCTGTTTTTT. Protein sequence: CSAGTSGSTGELFF.

In its sample, this clone was seen many times. The chain combines TRBV6-1 with TRBJ2-1; TRBD2 might be the D (6 bases). The V end was cut by 8 bases, the J end by 7 bases, with 15 bases between. In germline, CDR1 is MNHNS, CDR2 SASEGT. The length of the CDR3 is 13 residues. The chain's CDR3 is CASSWTGRNEQFF. CDR3 nucleotides: TGTGCCAGCTCTTGGACTGGGAGGAATGAGCAGTTCTTC.

This clone is medium-sized within its sample. V and J are TRBV6-1 and TRBJ1-6; 7 nucleotides agree with TRBD1. The length of the CDR3 is 14 residues. V lost 4 bases and J lost 6; bases outside the gene matches: 3. Per the germline V gene, CDR1 is MNHNS and CDR2 is SASEGT. CDR3 amino acids: CASSGDSFNSPLHF. The DNA of the CDR3 is TGTGCCAGCAGTGGGGACAGCTTTAATTCACCCCTCCACTTT.

This clone showed up many times. The J gene is TRBJ2-2, the V gene TRBV6-5, with 8 bases identical to TRBD1. The CDR3 is 19 residues long. Germline trimming cut 2 bases from V and 1 base from J; bases unmatched to any gene: 12. Germline CDR1 is MNHEY and CDR2 is SVGAGI. The CDR3 protein is CASSYPLLRTGWNTGELFF. The DNA of the CDR3 is TGTGCCAGCAGTTACCCTCTACTACGGACAGGGTGGAACACCGGGGAGCTGTTTTTT.